The 6 T cell receptor beta chains listed next were all sequenced from one sample in a study of T cells in Graves' hyperthyroidism and ophthalmopathy. Amplification targeted TCR beta CDR3 regions from RNA transcripts. The HTBI set primed first-round TCR CDR3 RT-PCR. MiXCR, run by TCRdb on the multiplex PCR reads, gives a single entry per CDR3 protein. The sample consists of around 600,000 distinct CDR3 sequences, 14% of them appearing once. Sequencing was carried out using blood. These receptors all come from a woman between 45 and 65 years old with Graves' ophthalmopathy.

In this sample, this clonotype turned up a few times. One junction end does not reproduce the germline sequence, and a read error may be involved. This chain uses TRBV15 with TRBJ2-7, with D possibly being TRBD1 (7 bases). Germline lookup yields CDR1 LNHNV and CDR2 YYDKDF (reference sequence). This CDR3 is built from 16 residues. CDR3 amino acids: CGTSREFAGQLYEQYF. The CDR3 bases are TGTGGCACCAGCAGAGAGTTTGCGGGACAGCTCTACGAGCAGTACTTC. The variable domain in full, completed from reference TRBV15 and TRBJ2-7, reads DAMVIQNPRYQVTQFGKPVTLSCSQTLNHNVMYWYQQKSSQAPKLLFHYYDKDFNNEADTPDNFQSRRPNTSFCFLDIRSPGLGDTAMYLCGTSREFAGQLYEQYFGPGTRLTVT.

This clonotype was detected once. The genes are TRBV24-1 and TRBJ2-7; 15 nucleotides align to TRBD2. This CDR3 spans 17 amino acids. Germline lookup yields CDR1 KGHDR and CDR2 SFDVKD. Trimming took 5 bases from V and 4 from J; bases not matched to a gene: 8. CDR3: CATSGTSGTSGRYEQYF. For the CDR3, the DNA is TGTGCCACCAGTGGTACATCCGGGACTAGCGGGAGGTACGAGCAGTACTTC.

The chain couples TRBV12-3 or TRBV12-4 to TRBJ2-2; 7 nucleotides match TRBD1. The CDR3 contains 15 residues. J was trimmed by 2 bases and V by 6 bases; bases with no gene match: 6. In nucleotides, the CDR3 is TGTGCCAGCAGGGCCGGGACAGTCAACACCGGGGAGCTGTTTTTT. Translated, it gives CASRAGTVNTGELFF.

This clonotype has a count of ten or more. This sequence joins TRBV28 and TRBJ1-1, with D perhaps matching TRBD1 (5 bases). V lost 3 bases and J 6 bases, leaving 17 bases between the germline ends. The CDR3 consists of 15 residues. Germline assignment: CDR1 MDHEN and CDR2 SYDVKM. The CDR3, as DNA: TGTGCCAGCAGTTTGCCCAGGGAAATTACCTCTGAAGCTTTCTTT. This encodes CASSLPREITSEAFF.

The genes are TRBV14 and TRBJ2-7, with no clear D. The germline V and J ends were trimmed by 1 base and 6 bases, with 10 bases remaining between them. The CDR3 runs to 13 residues. The germline V gene has CDR1 SGHDN and CDR2 FVKESK. CDR3 coding DNA: TGTGCCAGCAGCCAAGTTAAAGGTTCCGAGCAGTACTTC. Amino acid sequence: CASSQVKGSEQYF.

This clonotype occurred a few times. This chain joins TRBV5-1 and TRBJ2-4, with D tentatively TRBD1 or TRBD2 (5 bases each). The V gene lost 7 bases and the J gene lost 9 bases, with 14 bases spanning the gap. The CDR3 has 12 amino acids. Germline V lookup: CDR1 SGHRS, CDR2 YFSETQ. The CDR3 bases are TGCGCCAGCCGGGACCCCACCGGCATTCAGTACTTC. It translates to CASRDPTGIQYF.